What follows are 18 T cell receptor beta chains derived from one specimen sequenced in a study of T cells in Graves' hyperthyroidism and ophthalmopathy. TCR beta CDR3 sequences were amplified from RNA transcripts. Primed by the HTBI set, a first-round RT-PCR was run on the TCR CDR3. TCRdb redid the calling of the multiplex PCR reads with MiXCR, one entry per CDR3 protein. Among fewer than 450,000 distinct CDR3 sequences, over 12% were seen once, and the ten largest hold 25% to 30%. The sequencing sample was made of blood. The receptors were gathered from a man aged 50 to 60 with Graves' ophthalmopathy.

In this sample, this clonotype turned up many times. The rearrangement joins TRBV20-1 to TRBJ2-7; 8 positions match TRBD1. CDR3 length: 19 residues. The V gene's germline CDR1 is DFQATT and CDR2 SNEGSKA (reference sequence). V shed 6 bases, J shed 2 bases, and the junction held 24 bases outside the gene matches. The CDR3 DNA reads as TGCAGTGCCTACCGACCAGGGGGCGAAATAGGGACTGGGGCCTACGAGCAGTACTTC. Protein: CSAYRPGGEIGTGAYEQYF.

This clonotype has ten or more counts. The J gene is TRBJ1-2, the V gene TRBV3-1; no firm D call. This CDR3 is built from 13 residues. In germline, CDR1 is LGHDT, CDR2 YNNKEL (reference sequence). V was cut by 3 bases and J by 7 bases, with 12 bases left in between. The CDR3 protein is CASSQGGGLGYTF. In DNA, the CDR3 is TGTGCCAGCAGCCAGGGCGGAGGGCTTGGCTACACCTTC.

The sample holds many counts of this clonotype. This sequence joins TRBV5-1 and TRBJ2-7, with no clear D. V was clipped by 0 bases and J by 5 bases, with 12 bases between them. Germline-derived CDR1 and CDR2 are SGHRS and YFSETQ. This CDR3 is built from 14 residues. The CDR3 here is CASSLGGLWNEQYF. The CDR3 nucleotides are TGCGCCAGCAGCTTGGGTGGGCTTTGGAACGAGCAGTACTTC. The variable domain in full, completed from reference TRBV5-1 and TRBJ2-7, reads KAGVTQTPRYLIKTRGQQVTLSCSPISGHRSVSWYQQTPGQGLQFLFEYFSETQRNKGNFPGRFSGRQFSNSRSEMNVSTLELGDSALYLCASSLGGLWNEQYFGPGTRLTVT.

This clonotype has only a few counts. This sequence joins TRBV18 and TRBJ2-7; D is possibly TRBD1 or TRBD2 (5 bases each). Germline V lookup: CDR1 KGHSH, CDR2 LQKENI. The V gene lost 6 bases and the J gene lost 5 bases, with 23 bases spanning the gap. This CDR3 contains 16 residues. The CDR3 coding sequence is TGTGCCAGCTCCGCACGGGTGAGGGGTGTCACGCACGAGCAGTACTTC. It encodes CASSARVRGVTHEQYF.

This clonotype was counted at least ten times. The rearrangement uses TRBV5-1 and TRBJ1-1; no clear D gene. The germline V gene has CDR1 SGHRS and CDR2 YFSETQ. Deletions cut 0 bases from V and 1 base from J, with 10 bases between. This CDR3 has 15 amino acids. CDR3: CASSLEVGRNTEAFF. Here the CDR3 DNA reads TGCGCCAGCAGCTTGGAAGTGGGTCGGAACACTGAAGCTTTCTTT.

Worth noting for this clonotype: A much larger clone differs from this one at a single base, so this may be a read error. The chain combines TRBV2 with TRBJ2-7; 11 bases line up with TRBD1. With 4 bases clipped from V and 3 bases from J, the junction kept 2 bases outside the gene matches. The germline V gene has CDR1 SNHLY and CDR2 FYNNEI. The CDR3 length is 14 residues. The CDR3 sequence is CASSVGTGGYEQYF. Written as DNA, the CDR3 is TGTGCCAGCAGTGTGGGGACAGGGGGCTACGAGCAGTACTTC.

The table lists this clonotype with many counts. The junction does not match germline at one end; this may be a read error. The chain carries TRBV11-3 and TRBJ2-5; 13 bases fit TRBD2. Germline CDR1 and CDR2: SGHNT and YENEEA. This CDR3 spans 13 amino acids. CDR3 coding DNA: TGTGCCAGCAGCTTCGGGACTAGCGGGGTTAGGAACTTC. Translation gives CASSFGTSGVRNF.

A few counts support this clonotype. The gene calls are TRBV7-9 and TRBJ1-2; the D is unclear. The CDR3 consists of 13 residues. Germline CDR1 SEHNR, CDR2 FQNEAQ (reference sequence). V lost 2 bases to trimming and J lost 6 bases, with 10 bases between them. The CDR3 sequence is CASSLLSQNGYTF. In nucleotides, the CDR3 is TGTGCCAGCAGCTTACTAAGCCAGAATGGCTACACCTTC.

This chain links TRBV7-6 with TRBJ2-2; D is ambiguous. The V gene's germline CDR1 is SGHVS and CDR2 FNYEAQ. This CDR3 has 11 residues. V was pared by 5 bases and J by 10 bases, with 8 bases between. The CDR3 here is CASSPGQELFF. Here the CDR3 DNA reads TGTGCCAGCAGCCCTGGCCAGGAGCTGTTTTTT.

There are a few counts of this clonotype. The rearrangement uses TRBV20-1 and TRBJ2-7, with TRBD1 matching 8 bases. V lost 2 bases, J lost 6 bases, and 3 bases stayed unmatched. CDR1 and CDR2 from the germline V gene are DFQATT and SNEGSKA (reference sequence). The CDR3 length is 12 residues. The CDR3 is CSARRTGIEQYF. The CDR3 nucleotides read TGCAGTGCTAGACGGACAGGGATCGAGCAGTACTTC.

This clonotype was picked up many times. Sequence at one end of the junction differs from germline and may be a read error. The chain carries TRBV6-5 and TRBJ2-2; 8 bases map to TRBD2. The germline CDR1 and CDR2 sequences are MNHEY and SVGAGI. The CDR3 consists of 16 residues. CDR3 protein: CASGYRLAGYTGELFF. The CDR3 DNA reads TGTGCCAGCGGTTATCGGCTAGCGGGCTACACCGGGGAGCTGTTTTTT.

This clonotype was seen many times. The chain couples TRBV5-1 to TRBJ1-2; TRBD1 agrees at 7 bases. J was trimmed by 8 bases and V by 3 bases; bases with no gene match: 7. CDR3 length: 13 residues. CDR1 is SGHRS, CDR2 YFSETQ, per germline. CDR3: CASSSDGTVGYTF. Written as DNA, the CDR3 is TGCGCCAGCAGCTCCGACGGGACAGTGGGCTACACCTTC.

CDR3 DNA sequence: TGCAGTGCTAGGACTAGCGGGACGTACTACAATGAGCAGTTCTTC. Its protein is CSARTSGTYYNEQFF. This sequence joins TRBV20-1 and TRBJ2-1; the match to TRBD2 covers 11 bases. The V gene's germline CDR1 is DFQATT and CDR2 SNEGSKA (reference sequence). Trimming cost V 3 bases and J 3 bases; bases outside gene matches: 4. This CDR3 comprises 15 residues.

To note about this clonotype: This may be a read error: a much more frequent sequence differs by one nucleotide. The chain carries TRBV6-1 and TRBJ1-1; D uncertain. The germline CDR1 and CDR2 sequences are MNHNS and SASEGT. V lost 3 bases to trimming and J lost 4 bases, with 6 bases between them. The CDR3 totals 12 residues. The CDR3 nucleotides are TGTGCCAGCAGTGAGGGTACCACTGAAGCTTTCTTT. Residues: CASSEGTTEAFF.

The V gene is TRBV29-1, the J gene TRBJ2-7, with 9 bases lining up with TRBD2. J was trimmed by 5 bases and V by 3 bases; bases with no gene match: 11. The CDR3 contains 15 residues. Germline assignment: CDR1 SQVTM and CDR2 ANQGSEA. The CDR3 reads CSVDWRRGGRDEQYF. The CDR3 DNA reads TGCAGCGTTGATTGGAGGCGGGGGGGCCGGGACGAGCAGTACTTC.

This chain links TRBV5-1 with TRBJ2-1; weak D call: TRBD2 (7 bases). Trimming stripped 0 bases from V and 5 bases from J, with 12 bases between. From germline, CDR1 is SGHRS and CDR2 YFSETQ. This CDR3 contains 15 residues. In DNA, the CDR3 is TGCGCCAGCAGCTTGGTCGGGGGGACAAACAATGAGCAGTTCTTC. Its translation is CASSLVGGTNNEQFF.

The chain links TRBV20-1 to TRBJ2-3; D gene unclear. Trimming removed 1 base at V and 5 bases at J, with 7 bases between. The CDR3 runs to 12 residues. CDR1 is DFQATT and CDR2 is SNEGSKA in the germline V gene (reference sequence). The CDR3 DNA sequence: TGCAGTGCTAGAGGAGACTTAGATACGCAGTATTTT. It codes for CSARGDLDTQYF.

The chain couples TRBV2 to TRBJ2-7, with TRBD2 identical over 8 bases. Germline loops: CDR1 SNHLY, CDR2 FYNNEI. The CDR3 spans 18 residues. Losses at the gene ends were 6 bases for V and 0 bases for J; bases not matched to a gene: 16. The DNA for the CDR3 is TGTGCCAGCAGAACCCTCTCACTAGCGGTAACCTCCTCCTACGAGCAGTACTTC. Protein: CASRTLSLAVTSSYEQYF.